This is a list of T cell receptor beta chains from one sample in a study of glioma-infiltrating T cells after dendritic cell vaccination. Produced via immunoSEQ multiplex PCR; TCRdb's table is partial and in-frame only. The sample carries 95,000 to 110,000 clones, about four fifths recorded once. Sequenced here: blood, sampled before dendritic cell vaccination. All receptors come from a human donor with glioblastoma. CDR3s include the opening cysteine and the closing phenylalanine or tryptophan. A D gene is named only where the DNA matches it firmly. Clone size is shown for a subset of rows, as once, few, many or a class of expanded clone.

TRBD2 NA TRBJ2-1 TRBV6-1 CASRRTSGAYNEQFF TGTGCCAGCAGGAGAACTAGCGGGGCATACAATGAGCAGTTCTTC
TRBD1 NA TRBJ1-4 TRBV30 CAWSNRQSQGNEKLFF TGTGCCTGGAGTAACCGTCAGTCACAGGGGAATGAAAAACTGTTTTTT
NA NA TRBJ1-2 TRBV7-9 CASSLLKKRGNSYGYTF TGTGCCAGCAGCTTATTGAAGAAACGAGGGAATAGCTATGGCTACACCTTC
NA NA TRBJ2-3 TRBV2 CASHRGSGGTDTQYF TGTGCCAGTCATCGGGGGAGTGGGGGCACAGATACGCAGTATTTT
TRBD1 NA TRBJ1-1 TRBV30 CAWSQMARTGGLGTEAFF TGTGCCTGGAGCCAAATGGCCCGGACAGGGGGCTTGGGCACTGAAGCTTTCTTT
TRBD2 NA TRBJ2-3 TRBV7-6 CASSLVLAGALDTQYF TGTGCCAGCAGCTTAGTCCTAGCGGGGGCGTTAGATACGCAGTATTTT
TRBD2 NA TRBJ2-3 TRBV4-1 CASSQDLGRGGADTQYF TGCGCCAGCAGCCAAGATCTCGGACGGGGGGGCGCAGATACGCAGTATTTT
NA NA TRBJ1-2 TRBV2 CASSTDRSPHGYTF TGTGCCAGCAGTACCGACAGGTCTCCACATGGCTACACCTTC
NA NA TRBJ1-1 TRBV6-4 CASSEGDNTEAFF TGTGCCAGCAGTGAGGGAGACAACACTGAAGCTTTCTTT
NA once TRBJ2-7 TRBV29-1 CSAARDYEQYF TGCAGCGCTGCCAGGGACTACGAGCAGTACTTC
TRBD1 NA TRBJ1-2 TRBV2 CASGDRGRRGYTF TGTGCCAGCGGTGACAGGGGCAGGAGAGGCTACACCTTC
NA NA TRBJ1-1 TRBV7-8 CASSLRDSGVSTEAFF TGTGCCAGCAGCTTAAGGGATTCCGGGGTGAGCACTGAAGCTTTCTTT
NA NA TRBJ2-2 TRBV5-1 CASSVVTENTGELFF TGCGCCAGCAGTGTTGTGACAGAGAACACCGGGGAGCTGTTTTTT
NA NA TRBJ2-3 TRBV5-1 CASSLGTATDTQYF TGCGCCAGCAGCTTGGGGACAGCTACAGATACGCAGTATTTT
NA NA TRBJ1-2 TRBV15 CATSRPGQFGYTF TGTGCCACCAGCAGACCCGGACAGTTTGGCTACACCTTC
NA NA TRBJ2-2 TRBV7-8 CASSGVGGDLTGELFF TGTGCCAGCAGCGGGGTTGGCGGGGACCTCACCGGGGAGCTGTTTTTT
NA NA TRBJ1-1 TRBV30 CAWSWSWTEAFF TGTGCCTGGAGTTGGAGTTGGACTGAAGCTTTCTTT
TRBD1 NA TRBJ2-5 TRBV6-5 CASRWTGAETQYF TGTGCCAGCAGATGGACAGGGGCAGAGACCCAGTACTTC
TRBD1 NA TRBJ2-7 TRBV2 CASSLTGAVPEQYF TGTGCCAGCAGTTTGACAGGGGCCGTCCCCGAGCAGTACTTC
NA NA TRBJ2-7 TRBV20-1 CSVGGAYEQYF TGCAGTGTTGGCGGGGCCTACGAGCAGTACTTC
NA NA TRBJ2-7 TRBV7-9 CASRLSNYEQYF TGTGCCAGCAGATTGTCAAACTACGAGCAGTACTTC
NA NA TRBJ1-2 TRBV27 CASSPPSGNYGYTF TGTGCCAGCAGTCCGCCTAGCGGTAACTATGGCTACACCTTC
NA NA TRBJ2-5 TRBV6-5 CASSYLGLEGETQYF TGTGCCAGCAGTTATTTAGGACTCGAAGGGGAGACCCAGTACTTC
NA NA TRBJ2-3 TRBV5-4 CASSLVALPDTQYF TGTGCCAGCAGCTTGGTAGCGCTCCCAGATACGCAGTATTTT
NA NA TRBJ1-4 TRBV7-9 CASRGQNEKLFF TGTGCCAGCAGAGGACAGAATGAAAAACTGTTTTTT
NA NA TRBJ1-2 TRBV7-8 CASLLHPTAANYGYTF TGTGCCAGCTTACTTCACCCGACAGCCGCTAACTATGGCTACACCTTC
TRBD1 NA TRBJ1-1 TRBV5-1 CASSWGTGRAEAFF TGCGCCAGCAGCTGGGGGACAGGGAGGGCTGAAGCTTTCTTT
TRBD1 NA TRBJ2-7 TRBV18 CASSPGTGGPSYEQYF TGTGCCAGCTCACCAGGGACAGGGGGGCCCTCCTACGAGCAGTACTTC
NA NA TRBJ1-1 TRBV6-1 CASSESGRTEAFF TGTGCCAGCAGTGAATCAGGGCGAACTGAAGCTTTCTTT
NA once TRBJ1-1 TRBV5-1 CASVRAGDTEAFF TGCGCCAGCGTCAGGGCGGGGGACACTGAAGCTTTCTTT
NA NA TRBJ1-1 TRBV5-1 CASRLTGATEAFF TGCGCCAGCCGCCTTACAGGAGCCACTGAAGCTTTCTTT
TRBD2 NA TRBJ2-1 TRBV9 CASSFGLAGVNEQFF TGTGCCAGCAGCTTCGGACTAGCGGGGGTGAATGAGCAGTTCTTC
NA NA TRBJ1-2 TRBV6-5 CASSYGGYRLYGYTF TGTGCCAGCAGTTATGGGGGGTATCGACTCTATGGCTACACCTTC
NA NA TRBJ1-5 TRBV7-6 CASSLSESGPQHF TGTGCCAGCAGCTTATCGGAGTCGGGGCCCCAGCATTTT
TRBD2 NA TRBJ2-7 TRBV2 CASREGLMSSYEQYF TGTGCCAGCAGGGAGGGACTAATGAGCTCCTACGAGCAGTACTTC
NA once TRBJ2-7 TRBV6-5 CASNSADRVEQYF TGTGCCAGCAATTCCGCTGACCGGGTGGAGCAGTACTTC
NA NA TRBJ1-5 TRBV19 CASSSRTVGSNQPQHF TGTGCCAGTAGTTCCCGGACAGTCGGGAGCAATCAGCCCCAGCATTTT
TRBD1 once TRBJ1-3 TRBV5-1 CASSFRTGDSGNTIYF TGCGCCAGCAGCTTTCGGACAGGGGACTCTGGAAACACCATATATTTT
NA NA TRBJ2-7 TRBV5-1 CASSLAESEGEQYF TGCGCCAGCAGCTTGGCCGAGTCTGAGGGCGAGCAGTACTTC
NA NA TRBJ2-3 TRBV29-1 CSVGVASGDTQYF TGCAGCGTTGGTGTGGCTTCGGGAGATACGCAGTATTTT
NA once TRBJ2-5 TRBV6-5 CASMKGGGQETQYF TGTGCCAGCATGAAAGGGGGGGGTCAAGAGACCCAGTACTTC
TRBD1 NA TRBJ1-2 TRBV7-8 CASSLTGTGQLGPNQVYGYTF TGTGCCAGCAGCTTGACCGGGACAGGACAATTGGGGCCCAATCAGGTTTATGGCTACACCTTC
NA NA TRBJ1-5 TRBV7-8 CASSAGWGEAQPQHF TGTGCCAGCAGCGCGGGTTGGGGGGAGGCACAGCCCCAGCATTTT
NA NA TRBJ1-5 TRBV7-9 CASSFWGGYSNQPQHF TGTGCCAGCAGCTTCTGGGGGGGATATAGCAATCAGCCCCAGCATTTT
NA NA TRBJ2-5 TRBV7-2 CASSTAPRGQETQYF TGTGCCAGCAGCACGGCCCCCCGGGGTCAAGAGACCCAGTACTTC
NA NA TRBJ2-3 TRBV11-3 CASSLRARDGEDTQYF TGTGCCAGCAGCTTGCGGGCTCGAGACGGCGAGGATACGCAGTATTTT